The subject of this entry is one T cell receptor (beta chain). Its antigen is still unknown. cDNA synthesis used the whole RNA isolate, giving expressed TCRB sequences. The method was immunoSEQ multiplex PCR; TCRdb's version includes in-frame clones alone and lacks a portion of them. The sample records over 650,000 clones, more than 13% being singletons. V was pared by 4 bases and J by 2 bases, with 4 bases of the junction left unmatched. CDR1 SGHNT and CDR2 YYREEE come from the germline V gene (reference sequence). The CDR3 covers 16 residues. This specimen comes from a study of beta chain features in type 1 diabetes. Points from the study as a whole: In all four CD4+ subsets, TCRB CDR3 length was significantly, moderately reduced in type 1 diabetes.

The TCR originated in a man between 18 and 29 years old with type 1 diabetes. What was sequenced was naive CD4+ T cells from blood. The chain joins TRBV5-4 to TRBJ2-5; 14 bases align to TRBD2. CDR3 sequence (DNA): TGTGCCAGCAGCGCCGGGACTAGCGGGAGTCAAGAGACCCAGTACTTC. It is translated as CASSAGTSGSQETQYF.